This T cell receptor (beta chain) was sequenced in a study of shared clonotypes between healthy human individuals. Study outcomes and limitations: Naive subsets usually exceeded memory subsets in estimated richness.

Every subset had its genomic DNA shared out evenly among several immunoSEQ plates. Measured with immunoSEQ multiplex PCR; TCRdb has only the in-frame clones, and not every one. The data hold 950,000 to 1,100,000 clones, with approximately 70% observed a single time. Details on this clone: Its antigen is not identified.

The sequence was collected from a man between 18 and 29 years old in good health. Sample: memory CD4+ T cells sorted from blood. The subset: CD45RA-negative fraction.

The CDR3 region is CASSEYPLSGEQYF. The CDR3, as DNA: TGTGCCAGCAGTGAATACCCCCTCTCGGGGGAGCAGTACTTC. The chain has TRBV25-1 and TRBJ2-5; D might be TRBD2 (6 bases). CDR3 size: 14 residues. In germline, CDR1 is MGHDK, CDR2 SYGVNS. V lost 0 bases and J lost 11, with 16 bases in between. Based on the CDR3 plus reference TRBV25-1 and TRBJ2-5, the full variable domain is EADIYQTPRYLVIGTGKKITLECSQTMGHDKMYWYQQDPGMELHLIHYSYGVNSTEKGDLSSESTVSRIRTEHFPLTLESARPSHTSQYLCASSEYPLSGEQYFGPGTRLLVL.